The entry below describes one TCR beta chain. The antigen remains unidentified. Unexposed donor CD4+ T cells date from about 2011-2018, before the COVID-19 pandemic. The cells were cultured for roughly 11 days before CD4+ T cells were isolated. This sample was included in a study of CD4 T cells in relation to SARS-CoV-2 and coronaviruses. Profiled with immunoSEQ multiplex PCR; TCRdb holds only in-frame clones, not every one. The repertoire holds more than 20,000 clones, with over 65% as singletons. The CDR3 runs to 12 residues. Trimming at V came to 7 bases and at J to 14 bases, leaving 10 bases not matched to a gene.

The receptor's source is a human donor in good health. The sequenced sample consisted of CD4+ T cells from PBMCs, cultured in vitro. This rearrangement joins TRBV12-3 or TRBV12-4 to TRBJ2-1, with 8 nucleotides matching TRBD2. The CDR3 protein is CASTHNAGGEFF. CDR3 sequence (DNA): TGTGCCAGCACCCACAACGCGGGGGGCGAGTTCTTC.